A single sample gave rise to the 25 T cell receptor beta chains below, sequenced in a study of Ad26.COV2.S vaccination and SARS-CoV-2 variants. Treatment of the sample: some 20 received Ad26.COV2.S at low or high dose, single or two shots; about 5 received placebo; per-sample allocation not given. Collection of the samples took place on day 63 after the first injection of vaccine or placebo. The protocol was immunoSEQ multiplex PCR, while the TCRdb copy is restricted to in-frame clones and leaves out a portion. The table lists roughly 320,000 clones, roughly 86% of them singletons. This specimen was peripheral blood, taken in a trial of Ad26.COV2.S vaccine versus placebo. The receptors stem from a person between 18 and 59 years old who received the Ad26.COV2.S COVID-19 vaccine or a placebo.

This clone has just one count. The rearrangement links TRBV19 to TRBJ1-4, with D unclear. Germline CDR1 is LNHDA and CDR2 is SQIVND (reference sequence). Between the trimmed V and J ends, which lost 6 bases and 1 base, there was a span of 12 bases. The CDR3 is made up of 15 amino acids. This CDR3 reads CASRHHRGTNEKLFF. CDR3 DNA sequence: TGTGCCAGTAGGCACCACAGAGGAACTAATGAAAAACTGTTTTTT.

V is TRBV15 and J is TRBJ1-5; D uncertain. The CDR3 is 13 amino acids. Germline lookup yields CDR1 LNHNV and CDR2 YYDKDF (reference sequence). Trimming shortened V by 0 bases and J by 9 bases, and 9 bases separated the two germline ends. The CDR3 region is CATSREKHRPQHF. DNA of the CDR3: TGTGCCACCAGCAGAGAAAAACACAGGCCCCAGCATTTT.

In DNA form, the CDR3 reads TGTGCCAGCAGCCGGGACAGACTTAACTATGGCTACACCTTC. This encodes CASSRDRLNYGYTF. The chain employs TRBV5-4 and TRBJ1-2, with TRBD1 matching 7 bases. V was pared by 4 bases and J by 1 base, with 4 bases of the junction left unmatched. The CDR3 totals 14 residues. Germline CDR1 reads SGHNT; CDR2 reads YYREEE (reference sequence).

This clone was observed a single time. The chain uses TRBV11-2 and TRBJ1-4; tentatively, D is TRBD1 (5 bases). The CDR3 is 16 residues long. V shed 5 bases and J shed 4 bases, with 17 bases lying between them. Germline CDR1 is SGHAT and CDR2 is FQNNGV. CDR3 nucleotide sequence: TGTGCCAGCAGCCCCGCCTCCGGGGCCCATAATGAAAAACTGTTTTTT. Protein: CASSPASGAHNEKLFF.

The rearrangement uses TRBV7-2 and TRBJ2-4; TRBD2 matches 7 bases. Trimming at V came to 4 bases and at J to 7 bases, leaving 10 bases not matched to a gene. The germline gives CDR1 SGHTA, CDR2 FQGNSA. The CDR3 runs 15 residues. CDR3 coding DNA: TGTGCCAGCAGCTCGATGACTAGCAGGATCAACATTCAGTACTTC. Its translation is CASSSMTSRINIQYF.

This clone was seen once. In DNA form, the CDR3 reads TGTGCCAGCAGCCCCCTTCGGAGCAGGGGTCATATTTTCACAGATACGCAGTATTTT. Translated: CASSPLRSRGHIFTDTQYF. The chain uses TRBV7-3 and TRBJ2-3, with TRBD1 as a possible D gene (6 bases). The CDR3 runs to 19 residues. With 5 bases removed from V and 2 bases from J, the gap between germline ends came to 26 bases. Germline CDR1 SGHTA, CDR2 FQGTGA.

On this clone: Germline and junction disagree at one end, which may indicate a read error. V gene TRBV28 combines with J gene TRBJ1-1; no reliable D call. This CDR3 region has 16 residues. Germline assignment: CDR1 MDHEN and CDR2 SYDVKM. CDR3 nucleotide sequence: TGTGCCAGCAGTTTAGCCCGGATGAGGCAAAACAATGAAGCTTTTTTT. Its translation is CASSLARMRQNNEAFF.

The V and J genes are TRBV7-2 and TRBJ2-2; no reliable D call. This CDR3 spans 14 amino acids. In germline, CDR1 is SGHTA, CDR2 FQGNSA. Between the trimmed V and J ends, which lost 5 bases and 3 bases, there was a span of 10 bases. The chain's CDR3 is CASSPLTYTGELFF. The CDR3 DNA reads TGTGCCAGCAGCCCCCTCACTTACACCGGGGAGCTGTTTTTT. Complete variable domain (other parts from reference TRBV7-2 and TRBJ2-2): GAGVSQSPSNKVTEKGKDVELRCDPISGHTALYWYRQSLGQGLEFLIYFQGNSAPDKSGLPSDRFSAERTGGSVSTLTIQRTQQEDSAVYLCASSPLTYTGELFFGEGSRLTVL.

The genes are TRBV3-1 (or the pseudogene TRBV3-2) and TRBJ2-7; TRBD1 matches at 7 bases. The germline V gene has CDR1 LGHDT and CDR2 YNNKEL (reference sequence). The CDR3 spans 14 residues. The V segment lost 4 bases and the J segment 2 bases; nucleotides outside the gene matches: 5. In DNA, the CDR3 is TGTGCCAGCAGCCCGCGGACAGGCACCTACGAGCAGTACTTC. Protein product: CASSPRTGTYEQYF.

V usage is TRBV3-1 (or the pseudogene TRBV3-2) and J usage is TRBJ1-2; D may be TRBD1 (5 bases). This CDR3 has 14 amino acids. The V gene lost 4 bases and the J gene lost 8 bases, with 17 bases spanning the gap. Germline V lookup: CDR1 LGHDT, CDR2 YNNKEL (reference sequence). The CDR3 DNA reads TGTGCCAGCAGCCCGGGGACCCACCAGCGCGGCTACACCTTC. It codes for CASSPGTHQRGYTF.

The chain couples TRBV7-2 to TRBJ1-1; 7 nucleotides align to TRBD1. Germline CDR1 reads SGHTA; CDR2 reads FQGNSA. The trim removed 4 bases at V and 4 bases at J, leaving 0 bases unmatched. This CDR3 spans 12 amino acids. CDR3 bases: TGTGCCAGCAGCTGGGACAGCACTGAAGCTTTCTTT. Translated, it gives CASSWDSTEAFF.

This clone has just a few counts. The V call is TRBV7-9, the J call TRBJ1-1, with D perhaps matching TRBD1 (6 bases). CDR3 size: 14 residues. Germline V gene sequence: CDR1 SEHNR, CDR2 FQNEAQ (reference sequence). The V gene lost 4 bases and the J gene lost 5 bases, with 14 bases spanning the gap. The CDR3 here is CASSYPQGETEAFF. CDR3 in DNA: TGTGCCAGCAGCTACCCACAGGGCGAGACTGAAGCTTTCTTT.

Notes on this clone: Other DNA variants within this sample encode the same CDR3. The chain has TRBV18 and TRBJ1-5; 7 nucleotides match TRBD1. The germline V gene encodes CDR1 KGHSH and CDR2 LQKENI. CDR3 size: 14 residues. The J segment lost 4 bases and the V segment lost 2 bases, leaving 2 bases of the junction unmatched. The CDR3 DNA is TGTGCCAGCTCACCATCAGGGGGAAATCAGCCCCAGCATTTT. Translating it yields CASSPSGGNQPQHF. Together with reference TRBV18 and TRBJ1-5, the CDR3 gives the full variable domain: NAGVMQNPRHLVRRRGQEARLRCSPMKGHSHVYWYRQLPEEGLKFMVYLQKENIIDESGMPKERFSAEFPKEGPSILRIQQVVRGDSAAYFCASSPSGGNQPQHFGDGTRLSIL.

The V call is TRBV30, the J call TRBJ2-2, with TRBD1 identical over 8 bases. J was trimmed by 13 bases and V by 5 bases; bases with no gene match: 15. Germline CDR1 GTSNPN, CDR2 SVGIG (reference sequence). The CDR3 extends over 14 amino acids. CDR3 DNA sequence: TGTGCCTGGCGTACCTCACAGGGGGGCGGGTTGCTGTTTTTT. It specifies CAWRTSQGGGLLFF. Filled out from reference TRBV30 and TRBJ2-2, the complete variable domain reads SQTIHQWPATLVQPVGSPLSLECTVEGTSNPNLYWYRQAAGRGLQLLFYSVGIGQISSEVPQNLSASRPQDRQFILSSKKLLLSDSGFYLCAWRTSQGGGLLFFGEGSRLTVL.

V gene TRBV2 combines with J gene TRBJ1-2; 9 bases map to TRBD1. The length of the CDR3 is 12 residues. Germline CDR1 SNHLY, CDR2 FYNNEI. V dropped 8 bases and J dropped 6; count of bases not matched to a gene: 4. CDR3 loop: CASGRDRDGYTF. The CDR3 DNA reads TGTGCCAGCGGCCGGGACAGGGATGGCTACACCTTC. Full variable domain (missing parts from reference TRBV2 and TRBJ1-2): EPEVTQTPSHQVTQMGQEVILRCVPISNHLYFYWYRQILGQKVEFLVSFYNNEISEKSEIFDDQFSVERPDGSNFTLKIRSTKLEDSAMYFCASGRDRDGYTFGSGTRLTVV.

J is TRBJ1-1 and V is TRBV14; TRBD1 is a possible D gene (5 bases). CDR1 is SGHDN, CDR2 FVKESK, per germline. The V end lost 3 bases, the J end lost 4 bases, and 12 bases lay between the germline ends. The CDR3 is made up of 14 amino acids. The CDR3 DNA reads TGTGCCAGCAGCCAGCAGGGTCGCGTCACTGAAGCTTTCTTT. It specifies CASSQQGRVTEAFF.

The V gene is TRBV30, the J gene TRBJ2-1; D not certain. The germline V gene has CDR1 GTSNPN and CDR2 SVGIG (reference sequence). The CDR3 runs 18 residues. The V end lost 3 bases, the J end lost 10 bases, and 31 bases lay between the germline ends. The CDR3 region has the DNA TGTGCCTGGAGCTACAAATTCCCCCGGACCCCAACAATCGGAGAGCAGTTCTTC. Its protein product is CAWSYKFPRTPTIGEQFF.

CDR3 nucleotides: TGTGCCAGCAGTTACGATGGGGGTGCAGGAAACACCATATATTTT. It specifies CASSYDGGAGNTIYF. The chain has TRBV6-5 and TRBJ1-3, with D possibly matching TRBD1 (5 bases). The germline V and J ends were trimmed by 2 bases and 4 bases, with 12 bases remaining between them. Germline assignment: CDR1 MNHEY and CDR2 SVGAGI. This CDR3 comprises 15 residues.

This sequence joins TRBV3-1 (or the pseudogene TRBV3-2) and TRBJ1-1; D gene uncertain. The CDR3 covers 14 residues. Germline CDR1 LGHDT, CDR2 YNNKEL (reference sequence). With 4 bases removed from V and 2 bases from J, the gap between germline ends came to 11 bases. CDR3 nucleotide sequence: TGTGCCAGCAGCCGCCAGCCATCCAACACTGAAGCTTTCTTT. Translating gives CASSRQPSNTEAFF.

There are a few counts of this clone. The genes are TRBV4-2 and TRBJ2-3; possible D gene TRBD1, 5 bases. Trimming removed 0 bases at V and 6 bases at J, with 10 bases between. CDR3 length: 14 residues. From germline, CDR1 is LGHNA and CDR2 YNFKEQ. CDR3 protein: CASSQDFSGDTQYF. The CDR3 nucleotides are TGTGCCAGCAGCCAAGATTTTTCAGGGGATACGCAGTATTTT.

This clone was found a few times. V usage is TRBV7-9 and J usage is TRBJ2-3; D call uncertain. V lost 5 bases and J lost 1, with 4 bases in between. In germline, CDR1 is SEHNR, CDR2 FQNEAQ (reference sequence). The CDR3 loop spans 12 amino acids. The CDR3 nucleotides are TGTGCCAGCAGCCCACGCACAGATACGCAGTATTTT. This gives the protein CASSPRTDTQYF.

V gene TRBV9 combines with J gene TRBJ2-7; the match to TRBD2 covers 9 bases. The CDR3 extends over 15 amino acids. Germline lookup yields CDR1 SGDLS and CDR2 YYNGEE. With V trimmed by 0 bases and J by 4 bases, 5 bases remained unmatched. CDR3 DNA sequence: TGTGCCAGCAGCGTAGGGCGGGGGGGCTTGTACGAGCAGTACTTC. It is translated as CASSVGRGGLYEQYF.

This rearrangement joins TRBV11-2 to TRBJ2-1, with D unclear. Trimming removed 0 bases at V and 4 bases at J, with 4 bases between. This CDR3 has 13 amino acids. Germline CDR1 and CDR2: SGHAT and FQNNGV. The CDR3 coding sequence is TGTGCCAGCAGCTTAGAACCTTACAATGAGCAGTTCTTC. Residues: CASSLEPYNEQFF.

The rearrangement links TRBV12-3 or TRBV12-4 to TRBJ1-5; no firm D call. The CDR3 consists of 13 residues. V was clipped by 5 bases and J by 6 bases, with 11 bases between them. The CDR3 bases are TGTGCCAGCAGTCTTTTGGCGGGTCAGCCCCAGCATTTT. This translates into CASSLLAGQPQHF.

CDR3 sequence reads: CASSFQQGTEAFF. The CDR3 region has the DNA TGCGCCAGCAGCTTTCAACAGGGAACTGAAGCTTTCTTT. V and J are TRBV5-1 and TRBJ1-1, with D possibly TRBD1 on 6 matching bases. Trimming stripped 2 bases from V and 5 bases from J, with 10 bases between. CDR1 and CDR2 (germline): SGHRS, YFSETQ. There are 13 residues in the CDR3.